The 2 T cell receptor beta chains below come from one sample, sequenced in a study of CD8 T cells in ankylosing spondylitis. General study results and limits: Characteristic of ankylosing spondylitis blood, it appeared, was a TCR beta motif comprising about eight highly homologous variants.

These receptors' antigens are unknown. TCRdb independently ran MiXCR on the 5' RACE reads; one entry per CDR3 protein. The data show some 800,000 distinct CDR3 sequences, with about an eighth seen just once and more than 0.5% held by the top ten. Sequenced sample: blood, either unsorted or a sorted T cell fraction (not recorded which). These receptors all stem from a male donor with ankylosing spondylitis.

V and J are TRBV11-2 and TRBJ2-6; D is perhaps TRBD2 (5 bases). Germline CDR1 SGHAT, CDR2 FQNNGV. V lost 6 bases and J 0 bases, leaving 15 bases between the germline ends. This CDR3 spans 17 amino acids. The CDR3 region has the DNA TGTGCCAGCAGTAGAATCGGGGTTTTCTCTGGGGCCAACGTCCTGACTTTC. Amino acid sequence: CASSRIGVFSGANVLTF. Variable domain in full (rest from reference TRBV11-2 and TRBJ2-6): EAGVAQSPRYKIIEKRQSVAFWCNPISGHATLYWYQQILGQGPKLLIQFQNNGVVDDSQLPKDRFSAERLKGVDSTLKIQPAKLEDSAVYLCASSRIGVFSGANVLTFGAGSRLTVL.

This clonotype was counted ten times or more. The V call is TRBV20-1, the J call TRBJ2-2; D is undetermined. The CDR3 runs to 14 residues. Per germline, CDR1 DFQATT and CDR2 SNEGSKA (reference sequence). Trimming removed 0 bases at V and 3 bases at J, with 8 bases between. The DNA for the CDR3 is TGCAGTGCTAGAGATCGGGTCGACACCGGGGAGCTGTTTTTT. Translated: CSARDRVDTGELFF.